The 15 T cell receptor beta chains in this list originate from one sample, sequenced in a study of radiotherapy plus CTLA-4 blockade in lung cancer. Assay used: immunoSEQ multiplex PCR; TCRdb lists only in-frame clones, some missing. The data hold 81,000 or so clones, with over 75% observed a single time. This specimen consisted of peripheral blood, obtained from a patient treated with radiotherapy plus ipilimumab. These receptor sequences come from a human donor with non-small cell lung cancer that progressed on radiotherapy plus ipilimumab.

The chain employs TRBV6-5 and TRBJ2-7; maybe TRBD1 (5 bases). This CDR3 is 13 amino acids long. V was clipped by 8 bases and J by 2 bases, with 13 bases between them. Per the germline V gene, CDR1 is MNHEY and CDR2 is SVGAGI. This CDR3 is CASGNQGPYEQYF. The CDR3 nucleotides are TGTGCCAGCGGAAACCAGGGTCCCTACGAGCAGTACTTC.

The chain has TRBV5-6 and TRBJ2-7, with 8 bases fitting TRBD1. With V trimmed by 3 bases and J by 3 bases, 5 bases remained unmatched. CDR1 SGHDT and CDR2 YYEEEE come from the germline V gene. This CDR3 is 14 amino acids long. This CDR3 reads CASSWGTGNYEQYF. Written as DNA, the CDR3 is TGTGCCAGCAGCTGGGGGACAGGTAACTACGAGCAGTACTTC.

The chain couples TRBV19 to TRBJ2-7; 7 nucleotides match TRBD2. The CDR3 consists of 14 residues. The junction had 13 bases not matched to a gene; V was cut back by 9 bases and J by 5 bases. Germline CDR1 and CDR2: LNHDA and SQIVND (reference sequence). CDR3 DNA: TGTGCCAGCGGGGATAGGGGAGGGTTCCACGAGCAGTACTTC. As protein: CASGDRGGFHEQYF.

The chain joins TRBV14 to TRBJ1-6; possibly TRBD1 for D (5 bases). Trimming removed 1 base from V and 9 bases from J, with 16 bases in between. Germline CDR1 reads SGHDN; CDR2 reads FVKESK. The CDR3 has 16 amino acids. The CDR3 nucleotides are TGTGCCAGCAGCCAAGCTAGGGGCGCGACTGGTTCACCCCTCCACTTT. It is translated as CASSQARGATGSPLHF.

The chain is built from TRBV5-1 and TRBJ2-7, with TRBD2 identical over 12 bases. Germline assignment: CDR1 SGHRS and CDR2 YFSETQ. Trimming cost V 4 bases and J 3 bases; bases outside gene matches: 5. The CDR3 runs to 15 residues. CDR3 protein: CASSTRTSGDYEQYF. In DNA form, the CDR3 reads TGCGCCAGCAGCACGAGGACTAGCGGGGACTACGAGCAGTACTTC.

The chain links TRBV7-8 to TRBJ1-1; D may be TRBD1 (5 bases). Germline-derived CDR1 and CDR2 are SGHVS and FQNEAQ. This CDR3 has 14 amino acids. V lost 2 bases to trimming and J lost 5 bases, with 12 bases between them. As DNA, the CDR3 is TGTGCCAGCAGCTTACAGGGAGTACGGACTGAAGCTTTCTTT. Its translation is CASSLQGVRTEAFF.

The genes are TRBV19 and TRBJ2-1; 7 bases agree with TRBD2. The germline gives CDR1 LNHDA, CDR2 SQIVND (reference sequence). V was clipped by 3 bases and J by 7 bases; unmatched bases: 3. The CDR3 totals 13 residues. The CDR3, as DNA: TGTGCCAGTAGTATCCCGGGAGGAAATGAGCAGTTCTTC. This codes for CASSIPGGNEQFF.

J is TRBJ1-2 and V is TRBV5-1; the D is unclear. The CDR3 has 12 amino acids. V was shortened by 4 bases and J by 1 base, with 5 bases between the two germline ends. CDR1 and CDR2 (germline): SGHRS, YFSETQ. In nucleotides, the CDR3 is TGCGCCAGCAGCGTTGATAACTATGGCTACACCTTC. Amino acids: CASSVDNYGYTF.

V and J are TRBV25-1 and TRBJ1-4; 10 bases match TRBD1. Germline CDR1 and CDR2: MGHDK and SYGVNS. The CDR3 totals 14 residues. Trimming cost V 6 bases and J 8 bases; bases outside gene matches: 6. The DNA of the CDR3 is TGTGCCAGCAGAGAGACAGGGGGCAGGGAAAAACTGTTTTTT. Residues: CASRETGGREKLFF. Variable domain in full (rest from reference TRBV25-1 and TRBJ1-4): EADIYQTPRYLVIGTGKKITLECSQTMGHDKMYWYQQDPGMELHLIHYSYGVNSTEKGDLSSESTVSRIRTEHFPLTLESARPSHTSQYLCASRETGGREKLFFGSGTQLSVL.

The J gene is TRBJ1-1, the V gene TRBV5-1; TRBD1 matches at 7 bases. This CDR3 contains 15 residues. Looked up from germline, CDR1 is SGHRS and CDR2 is YFSETQ. V dropped 0 bases and J dropped 4; count of bases not matched to a gene: 6. The CDR3 reads CASSLEVAGGTEAFF. CDR3 DNA: TGCGCCAGCAGCTTGGAGGTGGCAGGGGGCACTGAAGCTTTCTTT.

This chain uses TRBV6-1 with TRBJ2-3, with D possibly matching TRBD2 (5 bases). The CDR3 loop spans 15 amino acids. Germline CDR1 and CDR2: MNHNS and SASEGT. V was cut by 8 bases and J by 2 bases, with 17 bases left in between. CDR3 sequence: CASRPDYTHTDTQYF. The CDR3 DNA follows: TGTGCCAGCCGTCCAGACTACACACACACAGATACGCAGTATTTT.

This chain uses TRBV28 with TRBJ2-2; TRBD1 agrees at 10 bases. V lost 2 bases, J lost 6 bases, and 3 bases stayed unmatched. The CDR3 is made up of 15 amino acids. Germline V gene data show CDR1 as MDHEN and CDR2 as SYDVKM. The CDR3 DNA sequence: TGTGCCAGCAGTTTAAACGGACAGGGGGCCGGGGAGCTGTTTTTT. It translates to CASSLNGQGAGELFF.

This clone was counted a single time. Here the CDR3 DNA reads TGCGCCAGCAGCTTAAGGGGGCAGTTGGCCAAAAACATTCAGTACTTC. Protein: CASSLRGQLAKNIQYF. The rearrangement uses TRBV5-1 and TRBJ2-4, with TRBD1 matching 7 bases. This CDR3 is built from 16 residues. The trim removed 2 bases at V and 1 base at J, leaving 6 bases unmatched. CDR1 SGHRS and CDR2 YFSETQ come from the germline V gene.

The genes are TRBV7-2 and TRBJ2-1; no clear D. Germline loops: CDR1 SGHTA, CDR2 FQGNSA. CDR3 length equals 12 residues. Trimming took 1 base from V and 8 from J, leaving 6 bases between them. CDR3 loop: CASSLEVDEQFF. CDR3 coding DNA: TGTGCCAGCAGCTTAGAGGTCGATGAGCAGTTCTTC.

The CDR3 reads CASLSRHLNYGYTF. CDR3 coding DNA: TGTGCCAGCTTAAGTAGGCACCTAAACTATGGCTACACCTTC. The V gene is TRBV19, the J gene TRBJ1-2; D ambiguous. The V and J ends lost 9 bases and 2 bases respectively, with 16 bases between them. Germline CDR1 LNHDA, CDR2 SQIVND (reference sequence). The CDR3 has 14 residues.